The 10 T cell receptor beta chains below come from one sample, sequenced in a study of T cell repertoires in cytomegalovirus infection. TCRdb fed the reads into MiXCR, producing one record per CDR3 protein. The sample holds 500,000 to 600,000 distinct CDR3 sequences, about 15% seen once. The sequencing sample was made of CD8+ T cells from PBMCs. The source of these receptors is a human donor in good health (CMV status not recorded). Some clones in this sample may be carry-over from other donors' samples.

This clonotype was seen repeatedly, ten times or more. This chain connects TRBV7-9 to TRBJ2-2; 9 bases align to TRBD1. V lost 5 bases, J lost 7 bases, and 8 bases stayed unmatched. The CDR3 runs 15 residues. Germline V gene lookup returns CDR1 SEHNR and CDR2 FQNEAQ (reference sequence). CDR3 in DNA: TGTGCCAGCAGCCCCTGGGACAGGGTTAACGGGGAGCTGTTTTTT. Residues: CASSPWDRVNGELFF. Using reference TRBV7-9 and TRBJ2-2 for the parts outside the CDR3, the full variable domain is DTGVSQNPRHKITKRGQNVTFRCDPISEHNRLYWYRQTLGQGPEFLTYFQNEAQLEKSRLLSDRFSAERPKGSFSTLEIQRTEQGDSAMYLCASSPWDRVNGELFFGEGSRLTVL.

This clonotype was counted only a few times. The genes are TRBV29-1 and TRBJ1-1, with D perhaps matching TRBD1 (6 bases). Germline loops: CDR1 SQVTM, CDR2 ANQGSEA. V lost 4 bases, J lost 5 bases, and 17 bases lay in between. The CDR3 runs to 14 residues. The CDR3 is CSVVGGQGRTEAFF. The CDR3 DNA sequence: TGCAGCGTTGTAGGGGGTCAGGGAAGAACTGAAGCTTTCTTT.

This clonotype was observed at least ten times. The chain links TRBV7-9 to TRBJ2-5; TRBD2 aligns across 7 bases. V shed 5 bases and J 5 bases; nucleotides not matched to a gene: 11. Germline assignment: CDR1 SEHNR and CDR2 FQNEAQ (reference sequence). The CDR3 runs 15 residues. CDR3 in DNA: TGTGCCAGCAGCCCCCCGGGTCGGGGGGAGGAGACCCAGTACTTC. It yields the protein CASSPPGRGEETQYF.

This clonotype was picked up many times. The chain uses TRBV2 and TRBJ2-3; 13 bases are shared with TRBD2. The CDR3 spans 16 residues. The trim removed 4 bases at V and 4 bases at J, leaving 5 bases unmatched. CDR1 SNHLY and CDR2 FYNNEI come from the germline V gene. DNA of the CDR3: TGTGCCAGCAGTGCTACTAGCGGGAGGGGAGCAGATACGCAGTATTTT. Translated: CASSATSGRGADTQYF.

The chain recombines TRBV7-9 with TRBJ2-1; 9 bases fit TRBD1. Germline V gives CDR1 SEHNR, CDR2 FQNEAQ (reference sequence). This CDR3 has 15 amino acids. V was clipped by 5 bases and J by 5 bases; unmatched bases: 7. In DNA form, the CDR3 reads TGTGCCAGCAGCAGGCCCGGGGACAGGGACAATGAGCAGTTCTTC. Residues: CASSRPGDRDNEQFF.

This clonotype was found many times. The chain combines TRBV28 with TRBJ2-7; maybe TRBD2 (6 bases). Germline CDR1 is MDHEN and CDR2 is SYDVKM. The length of the CDR3 is 16 residues. V lost 2 bases and J lost 1, with 15 bases in between. The CDR3 is CASSLPVWRGSYEQYF. The CDR3 DNA reads as TGTGCCAGCAGTTTACCAGTCTGGCGGGGATCCTACGAGCAGTACTTC. Full variable domain (missing parts from reference TRBV28 and TRBJ2-7): DVKVTQSSRYLVKRTGEKVFLECVQDMDHENMFWYRQDPGLGLRLIYFSYDVKMKEKGDIPEGYSVSREKKERFSLILESASTNQTSMYLCASSLPVWRGSYEQYFGPGTRLTVT.

In its sample, this clonotype was seen many times. This sequence joins TRBV7-8 and TRBJ1-1, with D unclear. Trimming removed 4 bases at V and 0 bases at J, with 9 bases between. The germline V gene encodes CDR1 SGHVS and CDR2 FQNEAQ. This CDR3 contains 14 residues. The CDR3 sequence is CASSSTTVNTEAFF. The CDR3 DNA reads TGTGCCAGCAGCTCTACTACAGTGAACACTGAAGCTTTCTTT.

This clonotype occurred many times. CDR3: CASSRRNSGGPYEQYF. As DNA, the CDR3 is TGTGCCAGCAGCCGAAGAAATAGCGGGGGCCCCTACGAGCAGTACTTC. The rearrangement links TRBV7-8 to TRBJ2-7, with 9 bases identical to TRBD2. The J segment lost 2 bases and the V segment lost 5 bases, leaving 10 bases of the junction unmatched. The CDR3 is 16 residues long. Germline-derived CDR1 and CDR2 are SGHVS and FQNEAQ.

CDR3 sequence (DNA): TGTGCCAGCAGCCAAGAGACAGGGGAGGGTGAAAAACTGTTTTTT. The encoded protein is CASSQETGEGEKLFF. The J gene is TRBJ1-4, the V gene TRBV4-2; TRBD1 agrees at 8 bases. The CDR3 totals 15 residues. V lost 0 bases to trimming and J lost 7 bases; unmatched junction nucleotides: 4. Per the germline V gene, CDR1 is LGHNA and CDR2 is YNFKEQ.

In its sample, this clonotype was seen many times. The chain couples TRBV7-9 to TRBJ2-5; D is undetermined. The CDR3 is 15 residues long. With 5 bases removed from V and 5 bases from J, the gap between germline ends came to 18 bases. CDR1 SEHNR and CDR2 FQNEAQ come from the germline V gene (reference sequence). The CDR3 DNA follows: TGTGCCAGCAGCGAAGTTTATCAGGCTCGGGAGACCCAGTACTTC. This encodes CASSEVYQARETQYF.